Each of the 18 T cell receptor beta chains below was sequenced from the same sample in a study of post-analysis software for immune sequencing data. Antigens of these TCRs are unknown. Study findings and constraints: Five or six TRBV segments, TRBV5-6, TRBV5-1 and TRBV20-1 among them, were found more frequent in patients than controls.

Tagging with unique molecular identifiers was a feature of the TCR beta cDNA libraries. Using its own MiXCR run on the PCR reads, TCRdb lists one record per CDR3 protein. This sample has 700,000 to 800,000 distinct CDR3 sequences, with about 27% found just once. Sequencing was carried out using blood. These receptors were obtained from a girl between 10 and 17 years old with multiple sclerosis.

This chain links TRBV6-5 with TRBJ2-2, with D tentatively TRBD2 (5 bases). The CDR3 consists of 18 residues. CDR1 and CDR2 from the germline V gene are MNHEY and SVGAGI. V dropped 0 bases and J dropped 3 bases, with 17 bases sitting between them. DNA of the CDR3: TGTGCCAGCAGTTACTCGATGGGCTCTAGCCCACACACCGGGGAGCTGTTTTTT. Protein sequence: CASSYSMGSSPHTGELFF.

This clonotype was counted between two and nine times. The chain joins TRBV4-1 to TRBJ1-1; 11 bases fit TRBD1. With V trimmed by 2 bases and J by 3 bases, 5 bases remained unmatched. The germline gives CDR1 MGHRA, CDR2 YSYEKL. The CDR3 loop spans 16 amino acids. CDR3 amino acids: CASSQYGQGAHTEAFF. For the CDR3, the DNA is TGCGCCAGCAGCCAATATGGACAGGGGGCTCACACTGAAGCTTTCTTT.

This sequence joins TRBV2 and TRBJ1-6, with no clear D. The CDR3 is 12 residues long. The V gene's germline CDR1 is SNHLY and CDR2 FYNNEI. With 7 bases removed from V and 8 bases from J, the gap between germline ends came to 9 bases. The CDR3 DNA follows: TGTGCCAGCAACCCGGAGGATTCACCCCTCCACTTT. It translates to CASNPEDSPLHF.

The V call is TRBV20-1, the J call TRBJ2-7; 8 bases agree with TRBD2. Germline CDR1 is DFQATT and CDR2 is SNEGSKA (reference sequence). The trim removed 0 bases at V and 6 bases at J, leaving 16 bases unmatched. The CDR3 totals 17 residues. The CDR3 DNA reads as TGCAGTGCTAGAGATCTCTTGACAGCGGGAGCTTTTACCGAGCAGTACTTC. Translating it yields CSARDLLTAGAFTEQYF.

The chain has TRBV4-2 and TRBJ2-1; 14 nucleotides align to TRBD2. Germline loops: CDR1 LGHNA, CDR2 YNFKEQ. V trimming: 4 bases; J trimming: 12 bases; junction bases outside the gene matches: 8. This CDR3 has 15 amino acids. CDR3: CASSPGTSGSYRQFF. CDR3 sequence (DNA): TGTGCCAGCAGCCCCGGGACTAGCGGGAGTTACCGGCAGTTCTTC.

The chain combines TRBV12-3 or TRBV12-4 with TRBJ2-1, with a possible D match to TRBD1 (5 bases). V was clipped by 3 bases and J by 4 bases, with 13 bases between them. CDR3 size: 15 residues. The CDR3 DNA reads TGTGCCAGCAGTTTCAGGGTGGGAATATACAATGAGCAGTTCTTC. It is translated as CASSFRVGIYNEQFF.

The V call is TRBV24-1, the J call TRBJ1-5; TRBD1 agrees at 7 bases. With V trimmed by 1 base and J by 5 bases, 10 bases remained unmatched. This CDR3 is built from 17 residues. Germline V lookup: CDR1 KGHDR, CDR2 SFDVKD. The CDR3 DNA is TGTGCCACCAGTGATTTTGGTTTTAGAGGGGGCTATCAGCCCCAGCATTTT. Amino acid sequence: CATSDFGFRGGYQPQHF.

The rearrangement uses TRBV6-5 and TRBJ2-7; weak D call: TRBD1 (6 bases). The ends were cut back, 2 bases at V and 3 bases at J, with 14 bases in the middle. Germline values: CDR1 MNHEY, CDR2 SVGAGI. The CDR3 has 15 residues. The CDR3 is CASSYRPQGSYEQYF. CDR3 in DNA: TGTGCCAGCAGTTACAGGCCTCAGGGGAGCTACGAGCAGTACTTC.

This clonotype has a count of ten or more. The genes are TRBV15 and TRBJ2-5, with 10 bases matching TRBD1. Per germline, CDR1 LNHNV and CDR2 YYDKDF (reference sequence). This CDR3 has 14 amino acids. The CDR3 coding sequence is TGTGCGACAGTCCCGGACAGGGGGTTTGGGACCCAGTACTTC. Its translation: CATVPDRGFGTQYF.

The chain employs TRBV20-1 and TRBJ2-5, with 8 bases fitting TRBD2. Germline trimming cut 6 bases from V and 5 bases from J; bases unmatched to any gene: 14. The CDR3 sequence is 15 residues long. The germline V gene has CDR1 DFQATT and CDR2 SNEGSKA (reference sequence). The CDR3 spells CSASPGLASVETQYF. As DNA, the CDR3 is TGCAGTGCGAGCCCCGGACTAGCTTCGGTCGAGACCCAGTACTTC.

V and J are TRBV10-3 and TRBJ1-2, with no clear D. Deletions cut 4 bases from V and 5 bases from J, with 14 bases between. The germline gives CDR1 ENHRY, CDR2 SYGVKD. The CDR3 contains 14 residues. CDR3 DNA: TGTGCCATCAGTGTAAAAGACACCAAATATGGCTACACCTTC. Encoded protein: CAISVKDTKYGYTF.

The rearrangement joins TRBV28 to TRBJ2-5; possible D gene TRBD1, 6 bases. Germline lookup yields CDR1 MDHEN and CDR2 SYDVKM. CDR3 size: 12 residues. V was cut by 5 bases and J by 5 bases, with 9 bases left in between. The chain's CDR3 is CASSRTVETQYF. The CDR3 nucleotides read TGTGCCAGCAGTCGGACAGTCGAGACCCAGTACTTC. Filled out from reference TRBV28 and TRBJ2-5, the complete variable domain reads DVKVTQSSRYLVKRTGEKVFLECVQDMDHENMFWYRQDPGLGLRLIYFSYDVKMKEKGDIPEGYSVSREKKERFSLILESASTNQTSMYLCASSRTVETQYFGPGTRLLVL.

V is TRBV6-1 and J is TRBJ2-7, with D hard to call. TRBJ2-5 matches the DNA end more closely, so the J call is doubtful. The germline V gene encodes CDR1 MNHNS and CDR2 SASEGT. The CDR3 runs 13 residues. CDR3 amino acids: CASSGRVPATQYF. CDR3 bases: TGTGCCAGCAGTGGTAGGGTTCCGGCGACCCAGTACTTC.

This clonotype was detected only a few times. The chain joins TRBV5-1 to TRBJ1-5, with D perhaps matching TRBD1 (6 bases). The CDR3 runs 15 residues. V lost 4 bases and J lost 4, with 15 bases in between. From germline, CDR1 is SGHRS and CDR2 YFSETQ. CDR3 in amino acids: CASSPDGQINQPQHF. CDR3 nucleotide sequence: TGCGCCAGCAGCCCGGATGGACAGATAAATCAGCCCCAGCATTTT.

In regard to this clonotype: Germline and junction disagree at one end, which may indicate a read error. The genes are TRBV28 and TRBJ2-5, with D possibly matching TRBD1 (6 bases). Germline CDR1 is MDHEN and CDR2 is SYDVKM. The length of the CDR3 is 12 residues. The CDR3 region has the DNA TGTGCCGGCAGTCAGACAGGTTGGGAGCAGTACTTC. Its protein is CAGSQTGWEQYF.

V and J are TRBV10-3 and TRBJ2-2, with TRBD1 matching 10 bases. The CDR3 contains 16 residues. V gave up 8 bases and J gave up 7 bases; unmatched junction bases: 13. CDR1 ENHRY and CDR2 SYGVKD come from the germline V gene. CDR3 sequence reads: CAIYDRGLSGFGELFF. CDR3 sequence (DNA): TGTGCCATCTACGACAGGGGGCTATCAGGATTCGGGGAGCTGTTTTTT.

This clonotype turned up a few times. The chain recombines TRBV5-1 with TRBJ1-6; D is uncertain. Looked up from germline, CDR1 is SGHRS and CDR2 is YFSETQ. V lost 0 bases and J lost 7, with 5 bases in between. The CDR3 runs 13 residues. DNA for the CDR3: TGCGCCAGCAGCTTGGAATGGAATTCACCCCTCCACTTT. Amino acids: CASSLEWNSPLHF.

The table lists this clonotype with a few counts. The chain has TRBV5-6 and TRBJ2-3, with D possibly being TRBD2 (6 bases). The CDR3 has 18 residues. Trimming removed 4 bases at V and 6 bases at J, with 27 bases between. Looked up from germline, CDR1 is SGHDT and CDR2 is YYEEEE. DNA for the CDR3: TGTGCCAGCAGCCTGGCAGCGGGCGCCAGCGAGAGTTGGGATACGCAGTATTTT. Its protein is CASSLAAGASESWDTQYF.